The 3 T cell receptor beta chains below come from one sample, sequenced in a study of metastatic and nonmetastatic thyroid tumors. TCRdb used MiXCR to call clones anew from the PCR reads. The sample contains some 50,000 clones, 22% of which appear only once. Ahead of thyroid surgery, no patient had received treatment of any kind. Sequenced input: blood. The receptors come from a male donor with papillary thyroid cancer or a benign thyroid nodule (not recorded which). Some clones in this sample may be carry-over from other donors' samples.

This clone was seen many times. The CDR3 loop is CASSLGSGELFF. DNA for the CDR3: TGTGCCAGCAGCTTAGGGTCCGGGGAGCTGTTTTTT. The V and J genes are TRBV7-9 and TRBJ2-2; D is undetermined. The CDR3 totals 12 residues. V was clipped by 1 base and J by 6 bases, with 3 bases between them. Germline CDR1 is SEHNR and CDR2 is FQNEAQ (reference sequence).

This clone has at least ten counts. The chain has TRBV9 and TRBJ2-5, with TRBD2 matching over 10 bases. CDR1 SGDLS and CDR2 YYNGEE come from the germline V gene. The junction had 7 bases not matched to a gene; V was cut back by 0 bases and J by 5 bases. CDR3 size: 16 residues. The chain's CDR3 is CASSVDASGSLETQYF. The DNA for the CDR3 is TGTGCCAGCAGCGTAGATGCTAGCGGGAGTTTGGAGACCCAGTACTTC.

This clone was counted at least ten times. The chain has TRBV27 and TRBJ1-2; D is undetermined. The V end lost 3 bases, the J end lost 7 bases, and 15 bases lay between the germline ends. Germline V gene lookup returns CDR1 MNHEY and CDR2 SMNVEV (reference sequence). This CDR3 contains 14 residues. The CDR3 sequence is CASSFSGRAGGYTF. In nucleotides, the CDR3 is TGTGCCAGCAGTTTCTCAGGACGGGCGGGTGGCTACACCTTC.